This T cell receptor (beta chain) appears in the sequencing data of a study of blood T cell repertoires in COVID-19. Across the study: Specimens from acute and convalescent COVID-19 originated in the United States, Italy and Spain.

Original handling: Cell counts per sample came from amplifying reference gene primers. Assay: immunoSEQ multiplex PCR; the TCRdb copy retains only in-frame clones and omits some. V, J and clone size are taken as reported in that table, and D and trimming were inferred from the DNA itself. This sample has 200,000 or so clones, with approximately 80% found just once. From germline, CDR1 is WSHSY and CDR2 SAAADI. V was clipped by 6 bases and J by 1 base, with 18 bases between them. This CDR3 has 16 residues. The specimen was peripheral blood. This sequence originates from a human donor in a cohort sampled during active COVID-19. V is TRBV10-2 and J is TRBJ2-5, with TRBD2 as a possible D gene (6 bases). CDR3 DNA: TGCGCCAGCAGGGACTCCGGGAGAAGCGGCCAAGAGACCCAGTACTTC. Translation gives CASRDSGRSGQETQYF.